This T cell receptor (beta chain) was profiled in a study of blood T cell repertoires in COVID-19 (TCRdb year 2020). Some background on the complete study: The collaborator samples originated in the United States, Italy and Spain and spanned the acute and convalescent phases of COVID-19. Sample metadata almost always included a de-identified subject ID, COVID-19 status, age in years and sex. HLA class I and class II types, where available, came from metadata supplied by the sample provider rather than from assay-based typing. The repertoires were released in a freely available public database intended as a resource for research on the immune response to SARS-CoV-2. Deeply sampled blood TCRbeta repertoires from subjects exposed to, actively infected with, or recovered from COVID-19 were included in the dataset. Samples came from the ongoing ImmuneRACE study (first 160 participants) plus 1,254 subjects from 6 global collaborators. The prospective study material was composed of cDNA or gDNA derived from T cells, B-cell-depleted T cells, or PBMCs. Summary of the overall study and its limitations: Clinical and demographic metadata were provided uncurated, with the amount varying by source and participant.

This clone has just a few counts. Its antigen is unknown. No base quality information exists; no much larger clone differs at one position. TCRbeta CDR3 regions were amplified from genomic DNA by means of the immunoSEQ Assay, a bias-controlled multiplex PCR. The paper's data handling went like this. The number of nucleated cells in each sample was estimated by amplification of reference gene primers within the assay. Sequence reads were collapsed and filtered to measure the absolute abundance of every unique TCRbeta CDR3 rearrangement. For each sample, productive Simpson clonality was calculated by taking the square root of Simpson's diversity index across productive rearrangements. Sourced from immuneACCESS, this table was stored by TCRdb with only in-frame sequences that have V and J called. A share of the clones is absent; for the studies checked, an unresolved V gene accounts for under half, and the remainder has no known explanation. V and J calls plus clone size are reproduced from that table; the DNA served to infer D and trimming. The sample includes over 150,000 clones, with 70% to 90% observed a single time. Of the sample, under 3% is held by the ten largest clones.

One collaborating source in Seattle enrolled patients during active infection and followed them longitudinally through the course of disease. Each collaborating institution followed its own protocols to collect whole blood in K2EDTA tubes. For TCRbeta analysis, collaborator samples were shipped as frozen whole blood, as isolated PBMCs, or as DNA extracted from either sample type. CDR1 MNHNY and CDR2 SVGAGI were looked up in the germline V gene (reference sequence). The CDR3 spans 18 residues, from the cysteine through the phenylalanine. Only the CDR3 region is kept as DNA, spanning 54 bases read in frame from base 1. V is trimmed back by 5 bases and J by 1 base, and the junction contains 5 bases that no gene match accounts for.

This sequence originates from a woman older than 75 with COVID-19, enrolled during active disease. Recombination connected TRBV6-6 to TRBJ2-1; 16 junctional bases match TRBD2. The specimen was peripheral blood. The DNA sequence is given as TGTGCCAGCAGTCGGGGACTAGCGGGAGGGGTTTCCTACAATGAGCAGTTCTTC. Its product reads: CASSRGLAGGVSYNEQFF.